The 4 T cell receptor beta chains in this list originate from one sample, sequenced in a study of T cells after yellow fever vaccination. Via MiXCR, TCRdb re-called the 5' RACE reads, giving one row per CDR3 protein. The sample records 140,000 to 150,000 distinct CDR3 sequences, less than 8.5% being singletons. The sample in question was CD4+ T cells sorted from PBMCs, obtained 10 days after the yellow fever booster vaccination. Receptors were obtained from a man aged 25-40 years who received the YFV17D yellow fever vaccine.

This clonotype showed up many times. The chain employs TRBV29-1 and TRBJ2-7; 8 positions match TRBD1. The V gene's germline CDR1 is SQVTM and CDR2 ANQGSEA. CDR3 size: 14 residues. The ends lost 7 bases at V and 2 bases at J; junction bases unmatched: 10. In DNA form, the CDR3 reads TGCAGCGCCAGTGCCGGGACAGGAACCTACGAGCAGTACTTC. Translated, it gives CSASAGTGTYEQYF.

The gene calls are TRBV4-2 and TRBJ2-5, with 9 bases fitting TRBD2. There are 16 residues in the CDR3. The ends lost 0 bases at V and 5 bases at J; junction bases unmatched: 7. Germline V gene data show CDR1 as LGHNA and CDR2 as YNFKEQ. The CDR3, as DNA: TGTGCCAGCAGCCAAGATTTAGCGGGAGCAAGCGAGACCCAGTACTTC. It is translated as CASSQDLAGASETQYF.

This clonotype was found many times. J is TRBJ2-1 and V is TRBV29-1; D perhaps matches TRBD2 (5 bases). The length of the CDR3 is 12 residues. CDR1 and CDR2 (germline): SQVTM, ANQGSEA. V dropped 5 bases and J dropped 4 bases, with 9 bases sitting between them. The CDR3 region has the DNA TGCAGCGTTTATAGGGAGTACAATGAGCAGTTCTTC. It translates to CSVYREYNEQFF.

This clonotype was detected ten times or more. The rearrangement links TRBV6-6 to TRBJ1-1, with D possibly being TRBD1 (6 bases). This CDR3 contains 13 residues. V lost 8 bases, J lost 2 bases, and 12 bases lay in between. Germline CDR1 MNHNY, CDR2 SVGAGI (reference sequence). CDR3 amino acids: CASGQPQNTEAFF. The DNA for the CDR3 is TGTGCCAGCGGACAGCCACAAAACACTGAAGCTTTCTTT.